The clone carrying this T cell receptor (beta chain) was observed many times. Its target is unknown. This record belongs to a study of T-cell reconstitution after alpha-beta-depleted transplantation in children. General study points: High day-60 TCRbeta diversity in some patients came from surviving recipient T cells and thymic progenitors. Alpha-beta T cells present about two months after transplant were reported to originate from several hundred expanded graft clones.

Germline V gene sequence: CDR1 DFQATT, CDR2 SNEGSKA (reference sequence). Germline trimming cut 1 base from V and 5 bases from J; bases unmatched to any gene: 4. The CDR3 is 14 residues long. The library targeted TCRbeta and was prepared with unique molecular identifiers. Using its own MiXCR run on the PCR reads, TCRdb lists one record per CDR3 protein. Of around 140,000 distinct CDR3 sequences in the sample, around 10% were seen once. The sequencing used PBMCs, mostly from graft donor cells, collected 180 days after TCRalphabeta/CD19-depleted stem cell transplant. The receptor comes from a female patient aged 2-9 years who had a stem cell transplant for congenital amegakaryocytic thrombocytopenia, so the T cells may come from the graft donor. This chain joins TRBV20-1 and TRBJ1-2, with TRBD1 identical over 10 bases. CDR3 sequence reads: CSARVGTGVYGYTF. The CDR3 nucleotides are TGCAGTGCTAGAGTGGGGACAGGGGTGTATGGCTACACCTTC.